This T cell receptor beta chain was recorded in a study of shared clonotypes between healthy human individuals. Sequencing was performed with immunoSEQ multiplex PCR; in TCRdb, only in-frame clones are kept and a portion is missing. Seen here are 2 million to 2.5 million clones, approximately 94% observed once, and the top ten hold around 0.13%. Note on this clone: Other DNA sequences from this sample encode an identical CDR3 as well.

The clonotype comes from a man between 18 and 35 years old in good health. Sequencing was done on a sample of naive CD4+ T cells sorted from blood. Subset meaning: CD45RA+ positively selected.

The CDR3: CSVESGNTIYF. The DNA of the CDR3 is TGCAGCGTTGAAAGTGGAAACACCATATATTTT. The chain couples TRBV29-1 to TRBJ1-3, with no clear D. Germline V CDR1 and CDR2: SQVTM, ANQGSEA. V was cut by 2 bases and J by 3 bases, with 2 bases left in between. The CDR3 runs 11 residues.